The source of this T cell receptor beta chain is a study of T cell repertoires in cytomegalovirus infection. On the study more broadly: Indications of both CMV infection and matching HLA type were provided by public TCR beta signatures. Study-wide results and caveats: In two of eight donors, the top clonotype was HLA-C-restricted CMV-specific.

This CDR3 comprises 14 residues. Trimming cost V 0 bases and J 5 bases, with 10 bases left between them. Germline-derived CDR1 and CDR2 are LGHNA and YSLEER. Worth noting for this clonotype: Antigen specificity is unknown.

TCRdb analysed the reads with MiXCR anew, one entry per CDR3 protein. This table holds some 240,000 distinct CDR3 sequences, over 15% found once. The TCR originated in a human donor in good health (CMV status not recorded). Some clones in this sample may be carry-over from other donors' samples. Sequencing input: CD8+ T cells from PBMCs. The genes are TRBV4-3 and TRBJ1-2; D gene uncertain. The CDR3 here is CASSQERIKYGYTF. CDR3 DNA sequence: TGCGCCAGCAGCCAAGAAAGGATTAAATATGGCTACACCTTC.